Given below is one T cell receptor beta chain in context. This clone's antigen is unknown. No much larger clone is present one base from it, and per-base qualities are unavailable. At diagnosis, tumor, uninvolved tumor-adjacent lung and peripheral blood were collected and then preserved as a mix of FFPE and fresh-frozen material. For TCR repertoire profiling, blood samples were analyzed as peripheral blood mononuclear cells. This specimen belongs to a study of T cells in localized non-small cell lung cancer (TCRdb year 2020). Turning to the overall study: The study examined T cell repertoires in 236 patients with early-stage NSCLC and compared tumors with uninvolved tumor-adjacent lungs. The cohort consisted of a few hundred treatment-naive NSCLC patients whose localized lung tumors had been resected. The mean age of the NSCLC patients was about 64 years, with 120 to 150 men and around 100 women. Study-wide findings and limitations: A median of 57 of the top 100 tumor clones were detected in paired uninvolved adjacent lung, and 28 of these tumor clones were also found among the top 100 clones of the paired uninvolved adjacent lung. Because multi-region sequencing of the tumors was not done, intratumor heterogeneity could not be ruled out. Higher blood T cell density associated with longer overall survival, while higher adjacent-lung clonality associated with shorter survival. Because of the exploratory design, TCR variables were selected using unadjusted p-values without false-discovery rate correction. The highest T cell clonality was observed in uninvolved tumor-adjacent lung, where clonality exceeded that of tumor, suggesting that antigenic responses were more focused in uninvolved tumor-adjacent lung.

The immunoSEQ Assay was used to sequence TCR beta CDR3 regions from DNA. Regarding the original processing steps: To compute T cell density, TCR beta template counts were normalized to usable DNA, which was estimated by amplifying housekeeping genes. Richness was estimated using the preseqR package, with extrapolation to 400,000 templates for PBMC samples and to 120,000 templates for tissue samples. Clonality was taken to be one minus Pielou's evenness. Tissue-enriched TCRs were identified through differential abundance testing performed on productive amino-acid clonotypes, with a minimum total count of 5 and an alpha of 0.1. The Jaccard Index and the Morisita Overlap Index were used to measure repertoire overlap between compartments. GLIPH grouped TCR beta CDR3s together with public tetramer-defined viral CDR3s, and a viral motif had to include at least three viral sequences and show V-gene enrichment. Imported from immuneACCESS, the table was reduced by TCRdb to in-frame sequences with V and J called. These copies leave out some clones; in studies compared against another copy, an unresolved V gene accounts for under half, and the cause of the remainder is not known. That table furnishes V, J and clone size, whereas the DNA furnished D and trimming. This sample comprises some 140,000 clones, around 92% of them detected only once. Approximately 1.5% of the sample lies in the top ten.

From the cysteine through the phenylalanine, the CDR3 covers 13 amino acids. Only the CDR3 portion is preserved as DNA: 39 bases, with reading frame beginning at the first base. CDR1 and CDR2 were assigned from the germline V gene (reference sequence) as GTSNPN and SVGIG. Trimming takes 8 bases from V and 0 bases from J, and the germline ends sit 11 bases apart. The TCR comes from a female donor older than 55 with stage I lung adenocarcinoma. This specimen was peripheral blood, taken before any cancer treatment. Recombination joined TRBV30 with TRBJ2-4, with the D gene call left open. CDR3 protein: CALTTLAKNIQYF. The DNA reads as follows: TGTGCCCTAACGACTTTAGCCAAAAACATTCAGTACTTC.